This T cell receptor beta chain was sequenced during a study of shared clonotypes between healthy human individuals. This CDR3 region has 16 residues. The V gene lost 7 bases and the J gene lost 0 bases, with 16 bases spanning the gap. The V gene's germline CDR1 is LNHDA and CDR2 SQIVND (reference sequence). On this clone: What it binds is not known.

Study-wide points: Non-shared clonotypes displayed generation probabilities falling below those of clonotypes present in all four donors. With few donors, the genetic and exposure-history diversity represented was limited.

Only in-frame clones appear in the TCRdb table, and some are missing; sequencing was by immunoSEQ multiplex PCR. Of approximately 720,000 clones listed, around 72% are singletons. This chain links TRBV19 with TRBJ1-5, with unresolved D. The material sequenced was memory CD4+ T cells sorted from blood. Subset noted: CD45RA-negative fraction. This sequence was found in a woman between 25 and 40 years old in good health. The CDR3 reads CASKKEPGYSNQPQHF. The CDR3 DNA is TGTGCCAGTAAGAAAGAGCCAGGATATAGCAATCAGCCCCAGCATTTT.